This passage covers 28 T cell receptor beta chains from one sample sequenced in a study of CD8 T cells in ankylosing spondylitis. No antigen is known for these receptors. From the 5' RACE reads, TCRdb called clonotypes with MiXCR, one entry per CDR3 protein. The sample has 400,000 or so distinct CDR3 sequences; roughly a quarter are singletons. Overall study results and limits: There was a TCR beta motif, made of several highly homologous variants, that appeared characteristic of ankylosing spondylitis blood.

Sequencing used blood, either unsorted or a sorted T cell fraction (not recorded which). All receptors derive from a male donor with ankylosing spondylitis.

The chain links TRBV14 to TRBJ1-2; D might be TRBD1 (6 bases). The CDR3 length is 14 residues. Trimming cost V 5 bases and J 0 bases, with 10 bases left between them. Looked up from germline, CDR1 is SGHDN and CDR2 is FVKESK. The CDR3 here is CASSWDTANYGYTF. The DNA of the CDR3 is TGTGCCAGCAGCTGGGACACCGCTAACTATGGCTACACCTTC.

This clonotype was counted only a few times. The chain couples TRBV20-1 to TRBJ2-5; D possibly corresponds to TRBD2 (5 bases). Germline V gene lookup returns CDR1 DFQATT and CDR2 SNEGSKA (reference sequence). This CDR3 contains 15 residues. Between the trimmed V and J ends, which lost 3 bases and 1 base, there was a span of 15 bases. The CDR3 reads CSASALRVPQETQYF. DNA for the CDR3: TGCAGTGCTAGTGCTCTGAGGGTTCCCCAAGAGACCCAGTACTTC.

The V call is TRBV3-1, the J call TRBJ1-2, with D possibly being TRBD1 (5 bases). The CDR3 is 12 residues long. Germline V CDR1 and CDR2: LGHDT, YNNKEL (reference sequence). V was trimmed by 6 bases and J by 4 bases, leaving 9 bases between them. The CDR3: CASSAGTYGYTF. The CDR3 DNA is TGTGCCAGCAGTGCAGGGACCTATGGCTACACCTTC.

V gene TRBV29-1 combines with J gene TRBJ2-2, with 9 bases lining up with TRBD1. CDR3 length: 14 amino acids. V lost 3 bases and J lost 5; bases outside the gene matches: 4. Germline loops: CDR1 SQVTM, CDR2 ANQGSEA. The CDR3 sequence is CSVDKTGGTGELFF. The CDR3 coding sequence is TGCAGCGTTGATAAGACAGGGGGAACCGGGGAGCTGTTTTTT.

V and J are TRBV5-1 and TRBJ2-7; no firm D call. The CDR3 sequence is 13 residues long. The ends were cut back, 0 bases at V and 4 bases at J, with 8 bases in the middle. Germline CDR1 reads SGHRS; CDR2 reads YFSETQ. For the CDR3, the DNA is TGCGCCAGCAGCTTGGAAGTTGCATACGAGCAGTACTTC. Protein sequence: CASSLEVAYEQYF.

This CDR3 reads CASSIRTSGRWASYEQYV. CDR3 bases: TGTGCCAGCAGCATCCGGACTAGCGGGAGGTGGGCTTCCTACGAGCAGTACGTC. This chain links TRBV14 with TRBJ2-7, with TRBD2 matching 14 bases. CDR3 length: 18 amino acids. V lost 5 bases, J lost 1 base, and 10 bases stayed unmatched. The germline V gene has CDR1 SGHDN and CDR2 FVKESK.

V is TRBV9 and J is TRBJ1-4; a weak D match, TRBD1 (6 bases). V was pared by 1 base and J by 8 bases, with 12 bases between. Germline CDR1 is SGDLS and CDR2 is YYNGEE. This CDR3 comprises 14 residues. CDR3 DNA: TGTGCCAGCAGCGTATCGGGGGCCACAGAAAAACTGTTTTTT. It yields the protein CASSVSGATEKLFF. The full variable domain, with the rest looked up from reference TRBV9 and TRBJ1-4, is DSGVTQTPKHLITATGQRVTLRCSPRSGDLSVYWYQQSLDQGLQFLIQYYNGEERAKGNILERFSAQQFPDLHSELNLSSLELGDSALYFCASSVSGATEKLFFGSGTQLSVL.

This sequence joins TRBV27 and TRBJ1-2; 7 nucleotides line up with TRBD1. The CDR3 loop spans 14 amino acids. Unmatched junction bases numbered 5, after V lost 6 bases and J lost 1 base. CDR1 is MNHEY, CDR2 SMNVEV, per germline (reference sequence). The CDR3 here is CASRSDRVNYGYTF. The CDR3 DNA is TGTGCCAGCAGATCCGACAGGGTTAACTATGGCTACACCTTC.

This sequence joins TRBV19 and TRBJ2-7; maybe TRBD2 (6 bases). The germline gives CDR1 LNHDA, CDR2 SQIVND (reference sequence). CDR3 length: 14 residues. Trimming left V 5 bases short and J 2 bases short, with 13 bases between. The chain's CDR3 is CASSERAGPYEQYF. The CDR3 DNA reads TGTGCCAGTAGTGAGCGGGCAGGACCCTACGAGCAGTACTTC.

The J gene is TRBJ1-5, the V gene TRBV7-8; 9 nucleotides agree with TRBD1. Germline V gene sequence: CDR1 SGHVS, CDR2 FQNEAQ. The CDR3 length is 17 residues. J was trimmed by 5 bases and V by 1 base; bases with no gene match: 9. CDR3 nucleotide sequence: TGTGCCAGCAGCTTAGGAACCCGGACAGGGGAGGATCAGCCCCAGCATTTT. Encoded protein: CASSLGTRTGEDQPQHF.

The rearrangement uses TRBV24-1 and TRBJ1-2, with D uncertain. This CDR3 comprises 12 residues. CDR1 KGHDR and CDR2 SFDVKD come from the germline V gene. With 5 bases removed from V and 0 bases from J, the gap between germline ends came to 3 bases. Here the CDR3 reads CATSATNYGYTF. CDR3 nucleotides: TGTGCCACCAGTGCAACTAACTATGGCTACACCTTC.

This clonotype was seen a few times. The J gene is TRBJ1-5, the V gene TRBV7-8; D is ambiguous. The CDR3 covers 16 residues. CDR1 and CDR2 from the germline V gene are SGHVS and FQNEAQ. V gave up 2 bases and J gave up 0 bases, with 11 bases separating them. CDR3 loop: CASSLPGWGSNQPQHF. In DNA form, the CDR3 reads TGTGCCAGCAGCTTACCGGGGTGGGGTAGCAATCAGCCCCAGCATTTT.

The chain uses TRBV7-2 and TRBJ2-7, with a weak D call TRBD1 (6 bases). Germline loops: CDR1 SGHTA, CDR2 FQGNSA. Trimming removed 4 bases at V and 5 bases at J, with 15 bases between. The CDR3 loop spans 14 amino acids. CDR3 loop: CASSSISGAHEQYF. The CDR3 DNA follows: TGTGCCAGCAGCTCCATTTCAGGGGCCCACGAGCAGTACTTC.

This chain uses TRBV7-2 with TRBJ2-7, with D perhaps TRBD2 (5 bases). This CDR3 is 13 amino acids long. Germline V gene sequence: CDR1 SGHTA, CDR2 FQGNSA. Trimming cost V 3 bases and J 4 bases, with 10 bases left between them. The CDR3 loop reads CASSLEEKYEQYV. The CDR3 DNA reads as TGTGCCAGCAGCTTGGAGGAGAAGTACGAGCAGTACGTC.

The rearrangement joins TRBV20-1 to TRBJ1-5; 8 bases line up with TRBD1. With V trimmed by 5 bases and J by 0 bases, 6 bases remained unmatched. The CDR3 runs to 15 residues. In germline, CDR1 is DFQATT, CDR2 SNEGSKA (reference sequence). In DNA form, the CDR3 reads TGCAGTGCTCCTGACAGGGGCTATAGCAATCAGCCCCAGCATTTT. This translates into CSAPDRGYSNQPQHF.

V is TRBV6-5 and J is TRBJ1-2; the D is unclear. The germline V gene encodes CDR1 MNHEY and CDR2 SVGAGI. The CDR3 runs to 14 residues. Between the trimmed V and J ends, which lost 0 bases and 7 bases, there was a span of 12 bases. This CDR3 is CASSYSQSLSGYTF. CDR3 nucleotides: TGTGCCAGCAGTTACTCACAGAGTTTAAGTGGCTACACCTTC.

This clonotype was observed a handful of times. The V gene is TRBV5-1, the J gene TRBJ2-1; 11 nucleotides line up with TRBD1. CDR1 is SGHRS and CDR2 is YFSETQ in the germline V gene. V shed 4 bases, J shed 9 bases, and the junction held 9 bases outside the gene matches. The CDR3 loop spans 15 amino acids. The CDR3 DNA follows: TGCGCCAGCAGCCCCGGACAGGGGGCGATCGGTGAGCAGTTCTTC. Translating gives CASSPGQGAIGEQFF.

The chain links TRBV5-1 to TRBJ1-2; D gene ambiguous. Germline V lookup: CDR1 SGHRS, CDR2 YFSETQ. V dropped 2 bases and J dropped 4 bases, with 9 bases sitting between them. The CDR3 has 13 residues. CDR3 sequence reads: CASSFAIGYGYTF. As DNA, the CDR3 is TGCGCCAGCAGCTTTGCGATTGGCTATGGCTACACCTTC.

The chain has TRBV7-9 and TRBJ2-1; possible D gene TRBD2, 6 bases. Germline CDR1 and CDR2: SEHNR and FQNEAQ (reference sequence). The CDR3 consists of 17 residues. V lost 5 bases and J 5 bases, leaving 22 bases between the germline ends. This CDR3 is CASSHLKVLADDNEQFF. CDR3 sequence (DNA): TGTGCCAGCAGCCACCTCAAGGTGTTAGCGGACGACAATGAGCAGTTCTTC. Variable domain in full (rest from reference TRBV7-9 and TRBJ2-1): DTGVSQNPRHKITKRGQNVTFRCDPISEHNRLYWYRQTLGQGPEFLTYFQNEAQLEKSRLLSDRFSAERPKGSFSTLEIQRTEQGDSAMYLCASSHLKVLADDNEQFFGPGTRLTVL.

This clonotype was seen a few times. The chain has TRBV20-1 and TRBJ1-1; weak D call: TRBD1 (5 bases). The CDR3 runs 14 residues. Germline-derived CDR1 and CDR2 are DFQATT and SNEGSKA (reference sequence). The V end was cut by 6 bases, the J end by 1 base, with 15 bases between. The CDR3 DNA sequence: TGCAGTGCCCTGGGAACAGGAAAGAACACTGAAGCTTTCTTT. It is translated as CSALGTGKNTEAFF.

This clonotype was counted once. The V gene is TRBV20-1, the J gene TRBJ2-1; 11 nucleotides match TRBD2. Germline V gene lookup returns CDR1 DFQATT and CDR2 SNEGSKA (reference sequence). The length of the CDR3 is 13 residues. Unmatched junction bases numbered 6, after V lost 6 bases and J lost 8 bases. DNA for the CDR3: TGCAGTGCGCCCTCACTAGCGGGAGATGAGCAGTTCTTC. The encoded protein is CSAPSLAGDEQFF.

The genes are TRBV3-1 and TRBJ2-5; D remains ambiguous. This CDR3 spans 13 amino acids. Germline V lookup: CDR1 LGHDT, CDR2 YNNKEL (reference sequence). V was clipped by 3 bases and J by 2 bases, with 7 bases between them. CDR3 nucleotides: TGTGCCAGCAGCCACTGGGAACAAGAGACCCAGTACTTC. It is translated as CASSHWEQETQYF.

CDR3 DNA: TGTGCCAGCAGCAGGGGACTAGCGAGGTCCGGGGAGCTGTTTTTT. Translation: CASSRGLARSGELFF. This rearrangement joins TRBV7-2 to TRBJ2-2; the match to TRBD2 covers 10 bases. V lost 5 bases and J lost 6; bases outside the gene matches: 6. Germline CDR1 reads SGHTA; CDR2 reads FQGNSA. The length of the CDR3 is 15 residues. The complete variable domain, with remaining parts taken from reference TRBV7-2 and TRBJ2-2, reads GAGVSQSPSNKVTEKGKDVELRCDPISGHTALYWYRQSLGQGLEFLIYFQGNSAPDKSGLPSDRFSAERTGGSVSTLTIQRTQQEDSAVYLCASSRGLARSGELFFGEGSRLTVL.

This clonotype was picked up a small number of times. The CDR3 nucleotides read TGTGCCAGCTCACCGCGGCTAGCGGCCTCCAATGAGCAGTTCTTC. Its translation is CASSPRLAASNEQFF. The chain links TRBV18 to TRBJ2-1; the match to TRBD2 covers 7 bases. The V and J ends lost 3 bases and 6 bases, in that order; junction bases with no gene match: 8. The CDR3 is made up of 15 amino acids. In germline, CDR1 is KGHSH, CDR2 LQKENI. Full variable domain (missing parts from reference TRBV18 and TRBJ2-1): NAGVMQNPRHLVRRRGQEARLRCSPMKGHSHVYWYRQLPEEGLKFMVYLQKENIIDESGMPKERFSAEFPKEGPSILRIQQVVRGDSAAYFCASSPRLAASNEQFFGPGTRLTVL.

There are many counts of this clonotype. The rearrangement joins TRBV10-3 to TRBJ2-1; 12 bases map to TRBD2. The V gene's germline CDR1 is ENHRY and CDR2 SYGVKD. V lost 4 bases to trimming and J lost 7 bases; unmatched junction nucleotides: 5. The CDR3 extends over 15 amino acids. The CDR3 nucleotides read TGTGCCATCAGTGCTAGCGGGAGGGCAGGGAATGAGCAGTTCTTC. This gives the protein CAISASGRAGNEQFF.

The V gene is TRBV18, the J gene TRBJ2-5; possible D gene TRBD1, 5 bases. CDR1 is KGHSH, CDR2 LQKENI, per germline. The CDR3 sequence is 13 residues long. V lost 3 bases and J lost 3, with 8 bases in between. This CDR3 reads CASSPDSEETQYF. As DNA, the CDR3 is TGTGCCAGCTCACCCGACAGCGAAGAGACCCAGTACTTC.

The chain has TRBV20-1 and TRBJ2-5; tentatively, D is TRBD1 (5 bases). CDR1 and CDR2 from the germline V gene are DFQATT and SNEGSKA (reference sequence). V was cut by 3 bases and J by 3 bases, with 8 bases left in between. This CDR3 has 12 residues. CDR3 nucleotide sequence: TGCAGTGCTAGGGGGCAGGAAGAGACCCAGTACTTC. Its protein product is CSARGQEETQYF.

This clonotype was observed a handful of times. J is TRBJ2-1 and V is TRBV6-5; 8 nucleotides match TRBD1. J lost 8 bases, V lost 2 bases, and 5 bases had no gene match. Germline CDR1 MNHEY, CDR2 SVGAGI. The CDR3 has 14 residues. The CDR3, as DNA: TGTGCCAGCAGTTACGGCAGGGGGCGCGATGAGCAGTTCTTC. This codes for CASSYGRGRDEQFF.